The 26 T cell receptor beta chains below were found in one sample sequenced in a study of T cells in Graves' hyperthyroidism and ophthalmopathy (dated by TCRdb to between 2017 and 2020). Libraries were made using multiplex PCR. TCRdb shows the sequencer as Illumina HiSeq 2000. Amplification of TCR beta CDR3 regions was carried out from RNA transcripts. For the first round of RT-PCR on the TCR CDR3, the HTBI primer set was used together with the Qiagen OneStep RT-PCR kit. TCRdb applied fastp at Q25 and MiXCR to the public reads, then kept only in-frame beta chains. Rows merge per CDR3 protein into single entries with the most common DNA and genes. The sample yields about 740,000 distinct CDR3 sequences; 14% were counted once. The ten largest account for roughly 10% of the sample. The sequencing input was blood. Every receptor here comes from a woman under 30 with Graves' hyperthyroidism.

V gene TRBV24-1 combines with J gene TRBJ2-1; 9 positions agree with TRBD2. V lost 0 bases and J lost 7; bases outside the gene matches: 6. The CDR3 runs to 16 residues. Germline V lookup: CDR1 KGHDR, CDR2 SFDVKD. CDR3 coding DNA: TGTGCCACCAGTGATTTGAGGGCTAGCGGGACAAATGAGCAGTTCTTC. Translation: CATSDLRASGTNEQFF.

The chain combines TRBV12-3 or TRBV12-4 with TRBJ1-1, with D perhaps matching TRBD1 (5 bases). V gave up 7 bases and J gave up 5 bases, with 14 bases separating them. The CDR3 has 13 residues. In DNA, the CDR3 is TGTGCCAGCATCCGGAGGGGACGAACTGAAGCTTTCTTT. It yields the protein CASIRRGRTEAFF.

This clonotype was observed many times. The chain links TRBV11-2 to TRBJ1-4, with no clear D. The CDR3 is 15 amino acids. In germline, CDR1 is SGHAT, CDR2 FQNNGV. The V and J ends lost 4 bases and 5 bases respectively, with 14 bases between them. CDR3 residues: CASSSKSAWNEKLFF. The CDR3 DNA reads as TGTGCCAGCAGCTCCAAGTCCGCCTGGAATGAAAAACTGTTTTTT. Based on the CDR3 plus reference TRBV11-2 and TRBJ1-4, the full variable domain is EAGVAQSPRYKIIEKRQSVAFWCNPISGHATLYWYQQILGQGPKLLIQFQNNGVVDDSQLPKDRFSAERLKGVDSTLKIQPAKLEDSAVYLCASSSKSAWNEKLFFGSGTQLSVL.

This sequence joins TRBV12-3 or TRBV12-4 and TRBJ1-2; 7 bases map to TRBD1. V gave up 2 bases and J gave up 3 bases; unmatched junction bases: 6. The CDR3 extends over 15 amino acids. CDR3: CASSLNRGPHYGYTF. CDR3 nucleotide sequence: TGTGCCAGCAGTTTAAACAGGGGCCCTCACTATGGCTACACCTTC.

This clonotype was seen at least ten times. The chain links TRBV30 to TRBJ2-1; 7 bases agree with TRBD2. V was pared by 0 bases and J by 4 bases, with 12 bases of the junction left unmatched. This CDR3 is built from 17 residues. The germline V gene encodes CDR1 GTSNPN and CDR2 SVGIG (reference sequence). The CDR3 bases are TGTGCCTGGAGTGTAGTTCGCGGGAGTGGCAGATACAATGAGCAGTTCTTC. This codes for CAWSVVRGSGRYNEQFF.

This clonotype has a handful of counts. A much larger clone lies a single base off, so this may be a read error. The V call is TRBV28, the J call TRBJ2-7; D uncertain. Germline V gene data show CDR1 as MDHEN and CDR2 as SYDVKM. Deletions cut 5 bases from V and 6 bases from J, with 14 bases between. This CDR3 contains 13 residues. CDR3 loop: CASSPPTLGEQYF. The CDR3, as DNA: TGTGCCAGCAGTCCACCCACTCTTGGCGAGCAGTACTTC.

This clonotype was found a few times. The CDR3 DNA follows: TGCGCCAGCAGCCAAGATCTCGGGGGTCCCATTCAGTACTTC. It is translated as CASSQDLGGPIQYF. The V and J genes are TRBV4-1 and TRBJ2-4; a possible D gene is TRBD2 (6 bases). This CDR3 has 14 amino acids. Germline CDR1 reads MGHRA; CDR2 reads YSYEKL. Trimming stripped 0 bases from V and 9 bases from J, with 12 bases between.

This clonotype appeared many times. The chain couples TRBV15 to TRBJ2-7, with D possibly TRBD2 on 6 matching bases. The V gene's germline CDR1 is LNHNV and CDR2 YYDKDF (reference sequence). The CDR3 runs to 17 residues. With 1 base removed from V and 1 base from J, the gap between germline ends came to 17 bases. The CDR3 region has the DNA TGTGCCACCAGCAGAGCCCCTAGGAGGGGAGCATCCTACGAGCAGTACTTC. Its translation: CATSRAPRRGASYEQYF.

The gene calls are TRBV4-2 and TRBJ2-1; weak D call: TRBD2 (5 bases). This CDR3 is built from 15 residues. V lost 0 bases and J 7 bases, leaving 13 bases between the germline ends. Per germline, CDR1 LGHNA and CDR2 YNFKEQ. CDR3 residues: CASSQDSSFSNEQFF. DNA for the CDR3: TGTGCCAGCAGCCAAGATTCTAGCTTCTCGAATGAGCAGTTCTTC.

The CDR3 protein is CASSARNSLYGYTF. The CDR3 coding sequence is TGTGCCAGCAGCGCCAGAAACAGTCTCTATGGCTACACCTTC. V gene TRBV7-2 combines with J gene TRBJ1-2; D is ambiguous. The CDR3 contains 14 residues. Trimming took off 5 bases at V and 4 bases at J, with 14 bases between the two ends. Germline loops: CDR1 SGHTA, CDR2 FQGNSA.

This clonotype was found once. This may be a read error, as it is one base from a much larger clone. The chain is built from TRBV3-1 and TRBJ2-1; 9 bases are a match to TRBD1. There are 19 residues in the CDR3. Germline CDR1 reads LGHDT; CDR2 reads YNNKEL (reference sequence). The CDR3 DNA reads TGTGTCAGCAGCCTCCAGGACAGGGGACCTGAGGGGCCCTACAATGAGCAGTTCTTC. This sequence encodes CVSSLQDRGPEGPYNEQFF.

This clonotype appeared a single time. A read error is possible here, since a much larger clone lies one base away. V and J are TRBV27 and TRBJ1-2; D remains ambiguous. The V gene's germline CDR1 is MNHEY and CDR2 SMNVEV (reference sequence). There are 12 residues in the CDR3. V shed 5 bases and J shed 6 bases, with 10 bases lying between them. CDR3 residues: CASSDLGHGYTF. The DNA of the CDR3 is TGTGCCAGCAGTGATTTAGGGCATGGCTACACCTTC.

This clonotype was seen at least ten times. The gene calls are TRBV3-1 and TRBJ2-1, with D unclear. Germline CDR1 is LGHDT and CDR2 is YNNKEL (reference sequence). The CDR3 runs to 14 residues. V was trimmed by 0 bases and J by 10 bases, leaving 13 bases between them. The CDR3, as DNA: TGTGCCAGCAGCCAAGATTTTTCTGAGAGCGAGCAGTTCTTC. It is translated as CASSQDFSESEQFF.

The J gene is TRBJ2-7, the V gene TRBV30; D gene uncertain. The CDR3 contains 16 residues. CDR1 and CDR2 (germline): GTSNPN, SVGIG (reference sequence). The V and J ends lost 0 bases and 6 bases respectively, with 21 bases between them. CDR3 residues: CAWSVQVGVPACEQYF. In DNA, the CDR3 is TGTGCCTGGAGTGTACAAGTTGGGGTTCCGGCCTGCGAGCAGTACTTC.

V and J are TRBV20-1 and TRBJ2-1, with TRBD2 identical over 7 bases. The CDR3 length is 14 residues. Germline CDR1 is DFQATT and CDR2 is SNEGSKA (reference sequence). With V trimmed by 5 bases and J by 2 bases, 6 bases remained unmatched. CDR3 loop: CSALSGTTYNEQFF. In nucleotides, the CDR3 is TGCAGTGCTTTATCCGGGACTACCTACAATGAGCAGTTCTTC.

Many counts were recorded for this clonotype. The chain is built from TRBV20-1 and TRBJ2-7; D is ambiguous. The CDR3 sequence is 14 residues long. In germline, CDR1 is DFQATT, CDR2 SNEGSKA (reference sequence). Trimming took 0 bases from V and 3 from J, leaving 12 bases between them. Written as DNA, the CDR3 is TGCAGTGCTAGAGACAGGCTGGGCAGCTACGAGCAGTACTTC. Amino acid sequence: CSARDRLGSYEQYF.

Only a few counts were recorded for this clonotype. The rearrangement links TRBV7-9 to TRBJ2-3, with a possible D match to TRBD2 (5 bases). This CDR3 has 16 amino acids. V dropped 5 bases and J dropped 0 bases, with 15 bases sitting between them. Germline V gene data show CDR1 as SEHNR and CDR2 as FQNEAQ (reference sequence). The CDR3 loop is CASSPERSSSTDTQYF. The DNA of the CDR3 is TGTGCCAGCAGCCCGGAGCGGTCTTCTAGCACAGATACGCAGTATTTT.

Many counts were recorded for this clonotype. The chain joins TRBV20-1 to TRBJ1-5; D uncertain. The CDR3 is 13 residues long. V was cut by 5 bases and J by 3 bases, with 11 bases left in between. In germline, CDR1 is DFQATT, CDR2 SNEGSKA (reference sequence). The CDR3 DNA follows: TGCAGTGCTGTACCGGACCTCAATCAGCCCCAGCATTTT. Translation gives CSAVPDLNQPQHF.

This clonotype has just one count. This chain connects TRBV7-2 to TRBJ2-1; D gene ambiguous. The length of the CDR3 is 13 residues. V was shortened by 4 bases and J by 12 bases, with 16 bases between the two germline ends. CDR1 is SGHTA, CDR2 FQGNSA, per germline. The CDR3 coding sequence is TGTGCCAGCAGCTATGGGATCCAAGTCGGGCAGTTCTTC. Residues: CASSYGIQVGQFF.

This clonotype was seen at least ten times. The chain recombines TRBV6-5 with TRBJ2-7, with D perhaps matching TRBD1 (6 bases). The V gene lost 2 bases and the J gene lost 4 bases, with 15 bases spanning the gap. Germline values: CDR1 MNHEY, CDR2 SVGAGI. The CDR3 runs 15 residues. The CDR3 nucleotides are TGTGCCAGCAGTTACAATCAACAGGGCCATTACGAGCAGTACTTC. Its translation is CASSYNQQGHYEQYF.

The V call is TRBV20-1, the J call TRBJ1-6; D not resolved. The CDR3 totals 16 residues. V was trimmed by 6 bases and J by 2 bases, leaving 17 bases between them. CDR1 and CDR2 from the germline V gene are DFQATT and SNEGSKA (reference sequence). CDR3 nucleotides: TGCAGTGCCGACCCCTACGACGTAGCCTATAATTCACCCCTCCACTTT. As protein: CSADPYDVAYNSPLHF.

This clonotype was counted between two and nine times. The rearrangement uses TRBV27 and TRBJ2-7; 8 bases map to TRBD2. CDR3 length equals 15 residues. J was trimmed by 1 base and V by 6 bases; bases with no gene match: 8. CDR1 and CDR2 from the germline V gene are MNHEY and SMNVEV (reference sequence). The CDR3 sequence is CASRTSGSASYEQYF. The CDR3, as DNA: TGTGCCAGCAGGACCAGCGGGAGCGCGTCCTACGAGCAGTACTTC.

This clonotype was seen a handful of times. The J gene is TRBJ2-7, the V gene TRBV12-3 or TRBV12-4; 8 bases match TRBD2. The trim removed 4 bases at V and 3 bases at J, leaving 8 bases unmatched. This CDR3 spans 15 amino acids. CDR3: CASSYGLAANYEQYF. DNA of the CDR3: TGTGCCAGCAGTTATGGACTAGCTGCCAACTACGAGCAGTACTTC.

The table lists this clonotype with many counts. V and J are TRBV20-1 and TRBJ2-1, with D tentatively TRBD1 or TRBD2 (5 bases each). CDR1 is DFQATT, CDR2 SNEGSKA, per germline (reference sequence). This CDR3 is built from 17 residues. Trimming removed 0 bases from V and 8 bases from J, with 23 bases in between. This CDR3 is CSARDQVQGTLGDEQFF. The DNA for the CDR3 is TGCAGTGCTAGAGACCAGGTACAAGGGACCTTAGGCGATGAGCAGTTCTTC.

The CDR3 sequence is CASSYSRQETVGLNEKLFF. The DNA for the CDR3 is TGTGCCAGCAGTTACTCGAGACAGGAGACGGTGGGGCTTAATGAAAAACTGTTTTTT. The chain links TRBV6-7 to TRBJ1-4; the D gene is possibly TRBD1 (6 bases). TRBV6-7 is labeled an ORF, and its function is uncertain. The germline V and J ends were trimmed by 0 bases and 4 bases, with 21 bases remaining between them. This CDR3 has 19 residues.

This clonotype showed up many times. CDR3 DNA sequence: TGTGCCAGCAGCCGCCCGGACACAGATACGCAGTATTTT. This translates into CASSRPDTDTQYF. The rearrangement links TRBV7-6 to TRBJ2-3; no clear D gene. The CDR3 has 13 residues. V lost 5 bases to trimming and J lost 2 bases, with 8 bases between them. Germline values: CDR1 SGHVS, CDR2 FNYEAQ. Variable domain in full (rest from reference TRBV7-6 and TRBJ2-3): GAGVSQSPRYKVTKRGQDVALRCDPISGHVSLYWYRQALGQGPEFLTYFNYEAQQDKSGLPNDRFSAERPEGSISTLTIQRTEQRDSAMYRCASSRPDTDTQYFGPGTRLTVL.